These 22 T cell receptor beta chains were sequenced from one sample in a study of identical twins. MiXCR was run by TCRdb on the 5' RACE reads, yielding one entry per CDR3 protein. The data contain over 500,000 distinct CDR3 sequences, approximately 22% of them singletons. The sample was also reused in another study, on T cells expressing NK-cell markers.

The sample taken for sequencing was CD4+ T cells sorted from blood. The receptor source for this set is a woman between 18 and 29 years old in good health.

This clonotype was detected a few times. The V gene is TRBV5-1, the J gene TRBJ2-2; D possibly corresponds to TRBD1 (6 bases). Germline V CDR1 and CDR2: SGHRS, YFSETQ. The V gene lost 4 bases and the J gene lost 3 bases, with 13 bases spanning the gap. The CDR3 consists of 15 residues. This CDR3 reads CASSPGHRDTGELFF. CDR3 nucleotides: TGCGCCAGCAGCCCGGGACATAGGGACACCGGGGAGCTGTTTTTT.

The chain links TRBV20-1 to TRBJ1-1; 7 bases map to TRBD1. The length of the CDR3 is 16 residues. Germline CDR1 and CDR2: DFQATT and SNEGSKA (reference sequence). Trimming took 0 bases from V and 0 from J; bases not matched to a gene: 7. The CDR3 DNA follows: TGCAGTGCTAGAGATTTAAACAGGGGACTGAACACTGAAGCTTTCTTT. The encoded protein is CSARDLNRGLNTEAFF.

This clonotype has just a few counts. The chain couples TRBV27 to TRBJ2-5; no definite D call. The V gene lost 2 bases and the J gene lost 7 bases, with 11 bases spanning the gap. Germline assignment: CDR1 MNHEY and CDR2 SMNVEV (reference sequence). The CDR3 loop spans 13 amino acids. CDR3 DNA sequence: TGTGCCAGCAGTTTAAACGACGAGTGGACCCAGTACTTC. Translated: CASSLNDEWTQYF.

The chain recombines TRBV10-3 with TRBJ2-3; 9 bases agree with TRBD2. CDR1 and CDR2 (germline): ENHRY, SYGVKD. Losses at the gene ends were 4 bases for V and 2 bases for J; bases not matched to a gene: 7. This CDR3 spans 16 amino acids. CDR3 in DNA: TGTGCCATCAGTGGAACGGGACTAGCAGTCACAGATACGCAGTATTTT. Amino acid sequence: CAISGTGLAVTDTQYF.

The chain carries TRBV20-1 and TRBJ2-3; D is uncertain. Trimming took 7 bases from V and 1 from J, leaving 6 bases between them. Looked up from germline, CDR1 is DFQATT and CDR2 is SNEGSKA (reference sequence). This CDR3 spans 11 amino acids. Written as DNA, the CDR3 is TGCAGTGAAGGCCGCACAGATACGCAGTATTTT. This gives the protein CSEGRTDTQYF.

Only a few counts were recorded for this clonotype. The genes are TRBV10-3 and TRBJ1-2, with D unclear. Trimming stripped 4 bases from V and 3 bases from J, with 9 bases between. This CDR3 spans 13 amino acids. The germline V gene encodes CDR1 ENHRY and CDR2 SYGVKD. The CDR3 reads CAISAEADYGYTF. CDR3 DNA: TGTGCCATCAGTGCAGAGGCAGACTATGGCTACACCTTC.

This clonotype was counted a few times. This chain joins TRBV20-1 and TRBJ1-3; D not resolved. V was pared by 6 bases and J by 4 bases, with 10 bases between. This CDR3 is 12 amino acids long. Germline V lookup: CDR1 DFQATT, CDR2 SNEGSKA (reference sequence). The CDR3 DNA reads TGCAGTGCAGCGATCCGGGGAAACACCATATATTTT. Its translation: CSAAIRGNTIYF.

The rearrangement uses TRBV20-1 and TRBJ1-1; D gene uncertain. The CDR3 has 17 amino acids. V was cut by 6 bases and J by 0 bases, with 23 bases left in between. Looked up from germline, CDR1 is DFQATT and CDR2 is SNEGSKA (reference sequence). The CDR3 sequence: CSAAAGRTLAMNTEAFF. DNA for the CDR3: TGCAGTGCGGCAGCTGGGAGGACCCTAGCCATGAACACTGAAGCTTTCTTT.

Ten or more counts support this clonotype. This chain links TRBV12-3 or TRBV12-4 with TRBJ1-6; D is perhaps TRBD1 (5 bases). This CDR3 is built from 14 residues. Trimming took 5 bases from V and 9 from J, leaving 14 bases between them. For the CDR3, the DNA is TGTGCCAGCAGTCCTACAGGCCTGGGTTCACCCCTCCACTTT. It codes for CASSPTGLGSPLHF.

This clonotype was counted many times. The chain is built from TRBV9 and TRBJ2-3; TRBD2 might be the D (6 bases). Between the trimmed V and J ends, which lost 0 bases and 2 bases, there was a span of 10 bases. The CDR3 runs to 15 residues. The V gene's germline CDR1 is SGDLS and CDR2 YYNGEE. The CDR3 loop is CASSVASVATDTQYF. The CDR3 DNA reads as TGTGCCAGCAGCGTAGCTAGCGTAGCCACAGATACGCAGTATTTT.

This clonotype has only a few counts. V gene TRBV6-5 combines with J gene TRBJ2-3, with TRBD2 as a possible D gene (7 bases). V lost 2 bases and J lost 2, with 11 bases in between. Germline-derived CDR1 and CDR2 are MNHEY and SVGAGI. CDR3 length equals 15 residues. CDR3 residues: CASSYRGATTDTQYF. In DNA, the CDR3 is TGTGCCAGCAGTTACCGGGGGGCTACCACAGATACGCAGTATTTT.

The gene calls are TRBV5-1 and TRBJ2-1; D may be TRBD2 (6 bases). Trimming pared 1 base from V and 0 bases from J, leaving 14 bases between. Germline CDR1 is SGHRS and CDR2 is YFSETQ. This CDR3 has 17 residues. The chain's CDR3 is CASSLWGSGGSYNEQFF. The DNA of the CDR3 is TGCGCCAGCAGCTTGTGGGGTAGCGGAGGCTCCTACAATGAGCAGTTCTTC.

This clonotype came up many times. In nucleotides, the CDR3 is TGTGCCAGCAGTCCGACCGGGACAGGGGTCAATCAGCCCCAGCATTTT. Translation: CASSPTGTGVNQPQHF. The V and J genes are TRBV12-3 or TRBV12-4 and TRBJ1-5, with 10 nucleotides matching TRBD1. This CDR3 contains 16 residues. J lost 3 bases, V lost 5 bases, and 7 bases had no gene match.

J is TRBJ2-5 and V is TRBV11-2, with a possible D match to TRBD2 (6 bases). Germline CDR1 and CDR2: SGHAT and FQNNGV. The germline V and J ends were trimmed by 5 bases and 5 bases, with 30 bases remaining between them. The CDR3 contains 19 residues. CDR3 sequence reads: CASSHTTGFLALAYETQYF. As DNA, the CDR3 is TGTGCCAGCAGCCACACCACTGGGTTTTTGGCCCTAGCGTACGAGACCCAGTACTTC.

This clonotype was observed a few times. The genes are TRBV7-6 and TRBJ2-5; 11 bases line up with TRBD2. Germline CDR1 is SGHVS and CDR2 is FNYEAQ. V lost 3 bases, J lost 3 bases, and 6 bases stayed unmatched. The CDR3 contains 16 residues. The CDR3 nucleotides are TGTGCCAGCAGCTTTATAAGACTAGCGGGAAAAGAGACCCAGTACTTC. It yields the protein CASSFIRLAGKETQYF.

This sequence joins TRBV18 and TRBJ2-3; D gene ambiguous. V lost 4 bases and J 4 bases, leaving 12 bases between the germline ends. The CDR3 is made up of 14 amino acids. Germline values: CDR1 KGHSH, CDR2 LQKENI. CDR3 sequence: CASSLTRASDTQYF. The CDR3 DNA reads TGTGCCAGCTCACTCACCCGGGCCTCAGATACGCAGTATTTT. Together with reference TRBV18 and TRBJ2-3, the CDR3 gives the full variable domain: NAGVMQNPRHLVRRRGQEARLRCSPMKGHSHVYWYRQLPEEGLKFMVYLQKENIIDESGMPKERFSAEFPKEGPSILRIQQVVRGDSAAYFCASSLTRASDTQYFGPGTRLTVL.

This clonotype has at least ten counts. The V gene is TRBV29-1, the J gene TRBJ2-7; TRBD2 might be the D (6 bases). The CDR3 is made up of 13 amino acids. CDR1 is SQVTM and CDR2 is ANQGSEA in the germline V gene. V dropped 4 bases and J dropped 4 bases, with 14 bases sitting between them. The DNA for the CDR3 is TGCAGCGTTGTTGGGCAGGGAGGATACGAGCAGTACTTC. Protein product: CSVVGQGGYEQYF.

This clonotype was counted only a few times. This chain joins TRBV6-2 or TRBV6-3 and TRBJ2-7; tentative D call: TRBD2 (7 bases). The CDR3 extends over 14 amino acids. V was cut by 2 bases and J by 5 bases, with 13 bases left in between. Germline V CDR1 and CDR2: MNHEY, SVGEGT. Here the CDR3 DNA reads TGTGCCAGCAGTTACCGGGGGGCGTGGAACGAGCAGTACTTC. The encoded protein is CASSYRGAWNEQYF.

J is TRBJ2-5 and V is TRBV11-3; 11 bases align to TRBD2. The germline V gene has CDR1 SGHNT and CDR2 YENEEA. The ends lost 2 bases at V and 5 bases at J; junction bases unmatched: 7. This CDR3 comprises 16 residues. The CDR3 sequence is CASSLLVAGGFETQYF. CDR3 sequence (DNA): TGTGCCAGCAGCTTATTGGTAGCGGGGGGGTTTGAGACCCAGTACTTC.

This clonotype was seen at least ten times. V is TRBV20-1 and J is TRBJ2-1; 8 nucleotides agree with TRBD2. The CDR3 covers 16 residues. Germline CDR1 is DFQATT and CDR2 is SNEGSKA (reference sequence). V was clipped by 0 bases and J by 2 bases; unmatched bases: 6. CDR3 sequence: CSARDITSGTYNEQFF. CDR3 nucleotide sequence: TGCAGTGCTAGAGATATAACTAGCGGAACCTACAATGAGCAGTTCTTC.

The chain couples TRBV10-1 to TRBJ2-1, with 11 bases that match TRBD2. The CDR3 covers 15 residues. J gave up 7 bases and V 6 bases, and 8 bases lay outside the gene matches. CDR1 and CDR2 (germline): WNHNN, SYGVQD (reference sequence). CDR3 in DNA: TGCGCCAGCAGCCTGACTAGCGGGATAGGGAATGAGCAGTTCTTC. Translation gives CASSLTSGIGNEQFF.

This chain connects TRBV20-1 to TRBJ2-2, with D perhaps assigned TRBD1 or TRBD2 (6 bases each). Trimming took off 3 bases at V and 2 bases at J, with 13 bases between the two ends. The CDR3 consists of 15 residues. Per the germline V gene, CDR1 is DFQATT and CDR2 is SNEGSKA (reference sequence). The DNA for the CDR3 is TGCAGTGCTAGTAGGGGGACTGGAAACACCGGGGAGCTGTTTTTT. Translated: CSASRGTGNTGELFF.